This T cell receptor beta chain was profiled in a study of cytotoxic CD8 clonotypes in ibrutinib-treated CLL. This clone was seen many times. Sequencing was performed with immunoSEQ multiplex PCR; in TCRdb, only in-frame clones are kept and a portion is missing. The data hold about 84,000 clones, with just over 85% observed a single time. The clonotype was recovered from a human donor with chronic lymphocytic leukemia. The material was PBMCs, obtained before ibrutinib treatment.

The CDR3 region is CATRHNYGYTF. The CDR3 region has the DNA TGTGCCACCCGACATAACTATGGCTACACCTTC. The chain couples TRBV27 to TRBJ1-2, with unresolved D. Trimming pared 10 bases from V and 1 base from J, leaving 7 bases between. The CDR3 totals 11 residues. Germline-derived CDR1 and CDR2 are MNHEY and SMNVEV (reference sequence).